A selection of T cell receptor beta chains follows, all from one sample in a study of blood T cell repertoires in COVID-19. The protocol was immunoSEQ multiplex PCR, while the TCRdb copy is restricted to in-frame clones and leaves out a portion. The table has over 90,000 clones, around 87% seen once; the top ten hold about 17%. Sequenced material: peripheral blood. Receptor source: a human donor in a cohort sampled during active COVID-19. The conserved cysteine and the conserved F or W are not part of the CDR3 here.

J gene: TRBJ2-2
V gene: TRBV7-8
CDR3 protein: ASSLVRTGGAHTGELF

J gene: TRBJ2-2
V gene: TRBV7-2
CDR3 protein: ASSLFWGGLF

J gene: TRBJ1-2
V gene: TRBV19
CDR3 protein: ASSTPGQINYGYT

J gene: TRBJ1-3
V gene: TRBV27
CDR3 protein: ASSFRGGNTIY

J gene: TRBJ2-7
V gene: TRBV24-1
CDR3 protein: ATSDPDRSCSYEQY

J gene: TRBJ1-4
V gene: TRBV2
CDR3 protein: ASKGARLGGENEKLF

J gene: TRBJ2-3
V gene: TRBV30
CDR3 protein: AWEGLPADTQY

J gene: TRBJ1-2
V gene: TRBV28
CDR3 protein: ASSRFFGYT

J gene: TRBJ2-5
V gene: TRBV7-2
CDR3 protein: ASSLVHPGLAGRETQY

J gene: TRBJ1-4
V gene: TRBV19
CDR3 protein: ASSSGRTNEKLF

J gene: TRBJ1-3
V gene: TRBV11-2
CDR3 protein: ASSPGQGVRNTIY

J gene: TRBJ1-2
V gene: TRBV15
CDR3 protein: ATSRLLDGYT

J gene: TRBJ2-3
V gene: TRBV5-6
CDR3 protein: ASSWDRTNTDTQY

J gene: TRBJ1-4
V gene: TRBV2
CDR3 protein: ASSDSGREKLF

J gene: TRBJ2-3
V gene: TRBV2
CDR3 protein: ASSRTGEQY

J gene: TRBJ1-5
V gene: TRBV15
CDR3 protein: ATSYGSSNQPQH

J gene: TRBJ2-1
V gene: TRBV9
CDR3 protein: ASSAQGNEQF

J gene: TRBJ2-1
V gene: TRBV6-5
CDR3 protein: ASSYQGGVEEQF

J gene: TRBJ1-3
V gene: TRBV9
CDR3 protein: ASSASGTASGNTIY

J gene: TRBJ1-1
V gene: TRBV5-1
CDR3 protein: ASSPGTANTEAF

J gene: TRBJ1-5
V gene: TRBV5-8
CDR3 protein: ASVGGNVGGSNQPQH

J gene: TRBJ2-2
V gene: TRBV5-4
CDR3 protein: ASSFPGGTGELF

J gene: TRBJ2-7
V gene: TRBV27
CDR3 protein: ASSLGLANEQY

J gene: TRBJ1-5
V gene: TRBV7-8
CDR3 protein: ASSSGTSNQPQH

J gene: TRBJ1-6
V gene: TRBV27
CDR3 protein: ASSFDRGYSPLH

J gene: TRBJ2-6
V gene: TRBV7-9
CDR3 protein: AIQSSSGANVLT

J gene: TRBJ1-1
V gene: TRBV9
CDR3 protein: ASSPSLGTSEAF

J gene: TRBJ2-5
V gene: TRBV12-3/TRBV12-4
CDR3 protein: ASSIGGEETQY

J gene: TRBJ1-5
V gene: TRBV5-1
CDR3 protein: ASSLEGAKRPQH

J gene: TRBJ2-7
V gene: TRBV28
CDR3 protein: ASRQRGIPGLYEQY

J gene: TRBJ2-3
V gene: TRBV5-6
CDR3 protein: ASSRLAGPSTDTQY

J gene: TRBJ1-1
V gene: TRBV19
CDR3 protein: ASSPRGNTEAF

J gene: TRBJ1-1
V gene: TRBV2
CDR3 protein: ASSEATGSSTEAF

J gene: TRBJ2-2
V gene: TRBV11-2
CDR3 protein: ASSLGASRNTGELF

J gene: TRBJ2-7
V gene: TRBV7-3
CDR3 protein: ASSSGQGPTEQY

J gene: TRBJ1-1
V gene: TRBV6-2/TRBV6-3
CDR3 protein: ASSFLTEAF

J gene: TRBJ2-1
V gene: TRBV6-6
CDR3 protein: ASRKRNQGLGEQF

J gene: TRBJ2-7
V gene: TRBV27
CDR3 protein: ASSLKGAHSYEQY

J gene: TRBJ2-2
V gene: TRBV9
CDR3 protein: ASKESFTGELF

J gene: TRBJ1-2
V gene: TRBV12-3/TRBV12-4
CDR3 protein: ASSPTGYGYT